The 8 T cell receptor beta chains reported below all come from one sample, sequenced in a study of cytomegalovirus exposure and HLA in healthy donors. Produced via immunoSEQ multiplex PCR; TCRdb's table is partial and in-frame only. The sample lists about 200,000 clones, 80% to 90% occurring once. Sequenced input: PBMCs. These receptors all come from a woman younger than 35 in good health and CMV-seropositive.

V gene TRBV28 combines with J gene TRBJ2-7; TRBD2 matches 12 bases. There are 16 residues in the CDR3. Per the germline V gene, CDR1 is MDHEN and CDR2 is SYDVKM. V dropped 5 bases and J dropped 0; count of bases not matched to a gene: 5. The CDR3 coding sequence is TGTGCCAGCAGTCAGCTGACTAGCGGGAGCTCCTACGAGCAGTACTTC. Its translation: CASSQLTSGSSYEQYF.

This chain connects TRBV21-1 to TRBJ2-3; TRBD2, the table's D call, was not compared with the DNA. TRBV21-1 is noted as a pseudogene. This CDR3 region has 17 residues. CDR3 sequence reads: CASSLSKPSGKTDTQYF. The DNA of the CDR3 is TGTGCCAGCAGCCTATCAAAACCTAGCGGGAAGACAGATACGCAGTATTTT.

V is TRBV27 and J is TRBJ2-2; D gene ambiguous. The V end was cut by 4 bases, the J end by 0 bases, with 9 bases between. This CDR3 is built from 15 residues. Per the germline V gene, CDR1 is MNHEY and CDR2 is SMNVEV (reference sequence). The CDR3 nucleotides read TGTGCCAGCAGTTCGACTTACGCGAACACCGGGGAGCTGTTTTTT. It specifies CASSSTYANTGELFF.

The V and J genes are TRBV5-1 and TRBJ1-2, with TRBD1 identical over 7 bases. Germline assignment: CDR1 SGHRS and CDR2 YFSETQ. This CDR3 has 13 amino acids. The V and J ends lost 0 bases and 4 bases, in that order; junction bases with no gene match: 0. The CDR3 reads CASSLAGGYGYTF. DNA of the CDR3: TGCGCCAGCAGCTTGGCAGGGGGCTATGGCTACACCTTC.

The CDR3 spells CAWSREGVEEGYTF. The CDR3 region has the DNA TGTGCCTGGAGCCGCGAGGGGGTGGAAGAAGGCTACACCTTC. The V and J genes are TRBV30 and TRBJ1-2, with D tentatively TRBD1 (6 bases). Trimming stripped 3 bases from V and 8 bases from J, with 19 bases between. In germline, CDR1 is GTSNPN, CDR2 SVGIG (reference sequence). This CDR3 contains 14 residues.

The gene calls are TRBV30 and TRBJ2-1; 7 bases map to TRBD2. With 1 base clipped from V and 1 base from J, the junction kept 1 base outside the gene matches. The CDR3 runs 14 residues. Germline V gene lookup returns CDR1 GTSNPN and CDR2 SVGIG (reference sequence). The CDR3: CAWSAGGSYNEQFF. The CDR3 bases are TGTGCCTGGAGTGCGGGAGGATCCTACAATGAGCAGTTCTTC.

The chain is built from TRBV5-8 and TRBJ1-1, with 7 bases that match TRBD1. Trimming at V came to 7 bases and at J to 0 bases, leaving 18 bases not matched to a gene. This CDR3 has 18 residues. The V gene's germline CDR1 is SGHTS and CDR2 YDEGEE. CDR3 protein: CASLRLKFVTGMNTEAFF. The CDR3 DNA reads as TGTGCCAGCCTCCGGTTGAAATTCGTGACAGGGATGAACACTGAAGCTTTCTTT.

V usage is TRBV6-5 and J usage is TRBJ2-1; D not certain. Germline lookup yields CDR1 MNHEY and CDR2 SVGAGI. The CDR3 consists of 14 residues. V lost 5 bases and J 0 bases, leaving 8 bases between the germline ends. CDR3 residues: CASSRESSYNEQFF. In nucleotides, the CDR3 is TGTGCCAGCAGTCGCGAGAGCTCCTACAATGAGCAGTTCTTC.